The clone carrying this T cell receptor beta chain was recorded once. Its antigen remains unidentified. These data originate in a study of PD-1 blockade in classical Hodgkin lymphoma. CDR3 size: 14 residues. Germline V CDR1 and CDR2: MGHRA, YSYEKL. The ends were cut back, 1 base at V and 2 bases at J, with 7 bases in the middle. Study findings and constraints: Relapsed/refractory patients reportedly had the lowest baseline TCR diversity, below newly diagnosed patients, who were below healthy donors. Some patients began nivolumab under 1 year after ASCT. These patients were excluded from later analyses. TCR diversity in CD4+, not CD8+, cells rose significantly by C4D1.

Produced via immunoSEQ multiplex PCR; TCRdb's table is partial and in-frame only. Here the sample spans tens of thousands of clones, roughly two thirds being singletons. As to time point: cycle 4 day 1 (C4D1), after around six weeks of nivolumab. Each and every patient relapsed after autologous stem cell transplantation, and patients got differing brentuximab vedotin exposure. Each best response was a complete response, a partial response or progressive disease. The rearrangement uses TRBV4-1 and TRBJ2-3; tentatively, D is TRBD2 (6 bases). The TCR was taken from a human donor with classical Hodgkin lymphoma. The sequencing here drew on peripheral blood mononuclear cells (PBMCs), taken before the fourth cycle of nivolumab. In DNA form, the CDR3 reads TGCGCCAGCAGCCAAGGACTAGACACAGATACGCAGTATTTT. This encodes CASSQGLDTDTQYF.